Sequencing of this TCR beta chain was carried out in a study of sequential checkpoint blockade in melanoma (dated by TCRdb to about 2019). Background for the entire study: Patients were assigned by 1:1 randomization to either first-line nivolumab followed by ipilimumab (arm A) or ipilimumab followed by nivolumab (arm B). Both trial sequences were followed by maintenance nivolumab. What the research found in general, with its limitations: Validation of the response-prediction model combining TCR metrics and mutation burden is needed in larger, independent patient cohorts.

The sample's treatment or condition, from its label and the paper: randomized to nivolumab then ipilimumab (arm A) or the reverse (arm B). No trial patient had received prior DNA-damaging chemotherapy. Live CD3+CD8+ cells negative for CD19 and CD56 were sorted from thawed PBMCs on a FACS Aria II flow cytometer. Samples came from patients with melanoma in CheckMate 064, a randomized, open-label phase II trial of sequential checkpoint blockade. Leukapheresis was used to collect peripheral blood mononuclear cells, which were then purified with Ficoll-Paque and frozen in human serum with roughly 10% DMSO. Immediately after sorting, the purity of the sorted blood CD3+CD8+ cells was confirmed to be >98%, and DNA was then extracted. The immunoSEQ Assay was used to immunosequence TCRbeta CDR3 regions from genomic DNA. Prior to high-throughput sequencing, genomic DNA was amplified by bias-controlled multiplex PCR. As for how the authors treated the data: To quantify the absolute abundance of each unique TCRbeta CDR3 region, the sequences were collapsed and filtered. Clonality, defined as 1 minus Pielou's evenness, was calculated using only productive rearrangements. A previously published method was used to identify clones with significantly greater frequencies in on-treatment samples than in baseline samples. Sourced from immuneACCESS, this table was stored by TCRdb with only in-frame sequences that have V and J called. A share of the clones is absent; for the studies checked, an unresolved V gene accounts for under half, and the remainder has no known explanation. For V, J and clone size, that table is used; D and trimming come from the DNA. This sample lists about 28,000 clones; roughly 91% were detected once. The top ten hold less than 15% of the sample.

This clone showed up just once. This receptor's antigen is unknown. No clone much larger than this one lies a single base away; base qualities are absent. Trimming removed 1 base from V and 9 bases from J, leaving 7 bases between the germline ends. The CDR3 covers 13 residues, taking in both the cysteine and the phenylalanine. Just CDR3 DNA is preserved here, 39 bases in frame from base 1. CDR1 and CDR2, per the germline V gene (reference sequence), are MNHEY and SMNVEV. In this chain, TRBV27 is recombined with TRBJ1-6; too little of a D gene remains to name it. The sample was CD8+ T cells sorted from blood (inferred from file names), taken from a patient given nivolumab and ipilimumab in sequence. This sequence was found in a human donor with melanoma. The nucleotides are TGTGCCAGCAGTTTATTAGCGGGTTCACCCCTCCACTTT. This sequence encodes CASSLLAGSPLHF.